This TCR beta chain comes out of a study of blood T cells in healthy people across ages. Healthy Caucasian individuals from Russia aged roughly 6 to 90 served as donors. The germline V gene encodes CDR1 SGHTA and CDR2 FQGNSA. The length of the CDR3 is 16 residues. V was shortened by 1 base and J by 3 bases, with 12 bases between the two germline ends. Next came a second PCR, run for about 7 to 12 cycles, which used a sample-barcoded 5' primer along with a J-beta primer mix. TCRdb itself ran the 5' RACE reads through MiXCR, one entry per CDR3 protein. The data show hundreds of thousands of distinct CDR3 sequences, under 30% seen once. This sample was also put to use in a study of T cells of mothers and their children. That paper adds: The donor cohort consisted of a few healthy Caucasian mothers and their six children. When the second PCR was run, its M1S primer added sample barcodes and 2-4 random nucleotides. No clones detected were persistent microchimeric T cell clones.

The chain uses TRBV7-2 and TRBJ2-2, with D unclear. The clonotype comes from a boy aged 5-17 years in good health. The specimen was blood. The CDR3 DNA follows: TGTGCCAGCAGCTTAGGGCTAAACCTGGACACCGGGGAGCTGTTTTTT. Translating it yields CASSLGLNLDTGELFF.